This T cell receptor beta chain stems from a study of cytomegalovirus exposure and HLA in healthy donors. Germline CDR1 reads SEHNR; CDR2 reads FQNEAQ (reference sequence). CDR3 length: 13 amino acids. V was pared by 0 bases and J by 4 bases, with 7 bases between. Some clones are missing from TCRdb's copy, which holds only in-frame ones; the method was immunoSEQ multiplex PCR. The sample has approximately 140,000 clones; about 90% are singletons. The V and J genes are TRBV7-9 and TRBJ2-7; D uncertain. The sequence derives from a man younger than 35 in good health and CMV-seronegative. The sample consisted of PBMCs. The CDR3 nucleotides read TGTGCCAGCAGCTTAGCGACCGGGTACGAGCAGTACTTC. Translated: CASSLATGYEQYF.